A single sample is the source of the 6 T cell receptor beta chains below, sequenced in a study of beta chain features in type 1 diabetes. The study's findings and limits: All four CD4+ subsets of Type 1 diabetes patients contained TCRB CDR3s that were moderately but significantly shorter.

Expressed TCRB transcripts were sequenced because the isolated RNA had all been reverse transcribed beforehand. Sequenced by immunoSEQ multiplex PCR; TCRdb stores in-frame clones only, minus some. The table records about 650,000 clones, around 12% of them present only once. The antigens for these receptors are not known. The sequenced sample consisted of naive CD4+ T cells from blood. These TCRs come from a young man with type 1 diabetes.

This clone has more than one count but fewer than ten. The V gene is TRBV18, the J gene TRBJ1-1; D is undetermined. This CDR3 contains 14 residues. Germline V CDR1 and CDR2: KGHSH, LQKENI. V gave up 3 bases and J gave up 1 base, with 9 bases separating them. The CDR3 loop is CASSPTGENTEAFF. CDR3 nucleotides: TGTGCCAGCTCACCTACCGGAGAGAACACTGAAGCTTTCTTT.

V is TRBV10-2 and J is TRBJ2-1; D might be TRBD1 or TRBD2, each matching 6 bases. Trimming stripped 5 bases from V and 8 bases from J, with 19 bases between. CDR3 length: 15 amino acids. The germline gives CDR1 WSHSY, CDR2 SAAADI. CDR3: CASSPERVEGDEQFF. The DNA for the CDR3 is TGCGCCAGCAGTCCCGAGAGGGTGGAGGGGGATGAGCAGTTCTTC.

This clone was picked up a small number of times. The CDR3 loop reads CASRQHRASYEQYF. As DNA, the CDR3 is TGTGCCAGCAGACAACACAGGGCCTCCTACGAGCAGTACTTC. This sequence joins TRBV9 and TRBJ2-7; possibly TRBD1 for D (6 bases). V lost 5 bases and J lost 0, with 12 bases in between. Per germline, CDR1 SGDLS and CDR2 YYNGEE. The CDR3 totals 14 residues.

This clone occurred a few times. At the DNA level, this CDR3 is encoded by other sequences in the same sample as well. This chain's CDR3 is CASSQEVGGISYNEQFF. CDR3 sequence (DNA): TGCGCCAGCAGCCAAGAAGTAGGAGGGATCTCCTACAATGAGCAGTTCTTC. The J gene is TRBJ2-1, the V gene TRBV4-3; a possible D gene is TRBD2 (6 bases). V was shortened by 0 bases and J by 0 bases, with 12 bases between the two germline ends. CDR3 length: 17 residues. Looked up from germline, CDR1 is LGHNA and CDR2 is YSLEER.

J is TRBJ1-3 and V is TRBV30; a weak D match, TRBD1 (5 bases). CDR3 length: 14 amino acids. Germline V lookup: CDR1 GTSNPN, CDR2 SVGIG (reference sequence). The ends were cut back, 4 bases at V and 0 bases at J, with 10 bases in the middle. The DNA for the CDR3 is TGTGCCTGGAAACGAGGGGTCTCTGGAAACACCATATATTTT. Amino acids: CAWKRGVSGNTIYF.

This clone occurred a few times. The gene calls are TRBV29-1 and TRBJ1-4; no firm D call. The CDR3 sequence is 12 residues long. Trimming removed 7 bases at V and 8 bases at J, with 14 bases between. Germline values: CDR1 SQVTM, CDR2 ANQGSEA. For the CDR3, the DNA is TGCAGCGCGGGAGGCCAACTCGAAAAACTGTTTTTT. As protein: CSAGGQLEKLFF. Based on the CDR3 plus reference TRBV29-1 and TRBJ1-4, the full variable domain is SAVISQKPSRDICQRGTSLTIQCQVDSQVTMMFWYRQQPGQSLTLIATANQGSEATYESGFVIDKFPISRPNLTFSTLTVSNMSPEDSSIYLCSAGGQLEKLFFGSGTQLSVL.